This T cell receptor beta chain was identified in a study of blood T cell repertoires in COVID-19. Overall study: From T cells, B-cell-depleted T cells, or PBMCs came the material, which was cDNA or gDNA.

This table comes from immunoSEQ multiplex PCR, and its TCRdb copy is limited to in-frame clones, with some not included. Counted here are roughly 230,000 clones, 65% to 85% occurring once; the ten biggest clones make up about 8%. V shed 1 base and J shed 6 bases, with 7 bases lying between them. The CDR3 runs to 13 residues. The germline CDR1 and CDR2 sequences are SGHTA and FQGNSA. The V gene is TRBV7-2, the J gene TRBJ2-1, with D perhaps TRBD2 (5 bases). The sequence was collected from an elderly woman with acute or convalescent COVID-19. Sequencing input: peripheral blood. This CDR3 is CASSLGGPNEQFF. CDR3 bases: TGTGCCAGCAGCTTAGGAGGGCCCAATGAGCAGTTCTTC.